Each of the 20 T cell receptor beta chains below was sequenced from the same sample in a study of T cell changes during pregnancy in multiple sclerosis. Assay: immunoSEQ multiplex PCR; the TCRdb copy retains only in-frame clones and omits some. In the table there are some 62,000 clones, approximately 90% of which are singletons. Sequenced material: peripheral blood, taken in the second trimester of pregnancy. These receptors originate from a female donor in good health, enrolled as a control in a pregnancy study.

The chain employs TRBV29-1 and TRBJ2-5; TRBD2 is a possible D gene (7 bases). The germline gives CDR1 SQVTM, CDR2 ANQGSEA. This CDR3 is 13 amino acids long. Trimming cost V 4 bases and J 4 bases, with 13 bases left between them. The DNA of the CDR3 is TGCAGCGTTGCGGGGGGCGCGGGAGAGACCCAGTACTTC. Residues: CSVAGGAGETQYF.

The CDR3 bases are TGCGCCAGCAGCCCACGGACTAGTCTAGGGGAGACCCAGTACTTC. It encodes CASSPRTSLGETQYF. This sequence joins TRBV5-1 and TRBJ2-5, with 7 nucleotides matching TRBD2. This CDR3 is built from 15 residues. Germline assignment: CDR1 SGHRS and CDR2 YFSETQ. V trimming: 4 bases; J trimming: 5 bases; junction bases outside the gene matches: 11.

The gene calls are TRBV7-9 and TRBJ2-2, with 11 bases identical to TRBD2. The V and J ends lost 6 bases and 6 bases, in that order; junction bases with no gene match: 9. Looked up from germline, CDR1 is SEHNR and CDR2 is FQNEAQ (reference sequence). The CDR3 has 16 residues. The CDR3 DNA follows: TGTGCCAGCAGGTCAACTAGCGGGGGTCTTTCCGGGGAGCTGTTTTTT. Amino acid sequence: CASRSTSGGLSGELFF.

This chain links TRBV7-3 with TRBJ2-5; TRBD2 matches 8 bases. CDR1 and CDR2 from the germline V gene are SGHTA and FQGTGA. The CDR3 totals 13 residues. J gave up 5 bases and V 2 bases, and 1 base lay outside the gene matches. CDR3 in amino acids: CASSLREGETQYF. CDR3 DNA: TGTGCCAGCAGCTTACGGGAGGGTGAGACCCAGTACTTC.

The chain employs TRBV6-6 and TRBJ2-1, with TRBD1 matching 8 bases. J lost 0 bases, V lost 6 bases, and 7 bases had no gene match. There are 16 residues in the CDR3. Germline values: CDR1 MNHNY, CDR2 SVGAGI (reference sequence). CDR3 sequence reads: CASSPTGGRSYNEQFF. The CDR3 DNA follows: TGTGCCAGCAGCCCAACAGGGGGGCGCTCCTACAATGAGCAGTTCTTC.

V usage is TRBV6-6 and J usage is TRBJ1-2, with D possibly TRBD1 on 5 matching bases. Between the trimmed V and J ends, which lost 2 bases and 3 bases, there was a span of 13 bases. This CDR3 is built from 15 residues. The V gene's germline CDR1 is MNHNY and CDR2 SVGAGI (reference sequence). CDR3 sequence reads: CASSYGGAGDYGYTF. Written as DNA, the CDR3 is TGTGCCAGCAGTTACGGCGGGGCGGGAGACTATGGCTACACCTTC.

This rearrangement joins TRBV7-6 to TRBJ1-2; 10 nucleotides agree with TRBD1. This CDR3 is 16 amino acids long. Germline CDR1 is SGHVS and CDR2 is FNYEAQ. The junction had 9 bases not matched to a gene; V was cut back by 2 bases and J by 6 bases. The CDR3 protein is CASSLRPGQGTDGYTF. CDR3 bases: TGTGCCAGCAGCTTACGACCGGGACAGGGGACGGATGGCTACACCTTC.

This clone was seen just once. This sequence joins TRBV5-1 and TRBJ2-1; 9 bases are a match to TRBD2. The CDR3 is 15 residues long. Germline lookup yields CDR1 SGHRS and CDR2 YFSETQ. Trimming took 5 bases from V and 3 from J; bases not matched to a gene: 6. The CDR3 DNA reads TGCGCCAGCAGGCGGGCGGGGGGGTACTACAATGAGCAGTTCTTC. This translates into CASRRAGGYYNEQFF.

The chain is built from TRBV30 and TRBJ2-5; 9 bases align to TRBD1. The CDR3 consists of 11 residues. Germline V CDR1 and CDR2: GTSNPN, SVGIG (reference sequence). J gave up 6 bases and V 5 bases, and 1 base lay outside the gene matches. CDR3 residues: CAWGQGKTQYF. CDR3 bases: TGTGCCTGGGGACAGGGGAAGACCCAGTACTTC.

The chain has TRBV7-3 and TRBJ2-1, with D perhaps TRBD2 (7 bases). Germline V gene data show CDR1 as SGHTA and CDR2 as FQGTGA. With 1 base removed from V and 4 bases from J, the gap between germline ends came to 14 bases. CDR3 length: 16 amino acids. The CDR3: CASSLMGGAGYNEQFF. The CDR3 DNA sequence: TGTGCCAGCAGCTTAATGGGGGGGGCCGGGTACAATGAGCAGTTCTTC.

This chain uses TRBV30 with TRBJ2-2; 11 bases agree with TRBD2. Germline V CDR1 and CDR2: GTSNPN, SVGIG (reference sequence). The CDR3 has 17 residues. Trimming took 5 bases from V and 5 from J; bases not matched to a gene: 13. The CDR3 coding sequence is TGTGCCTGGCGCTTCGGTAGCGGGAGGGCCAATACCGGGGAGCTGTTTTTT. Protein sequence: CAWRFGSGRANTGELFF.

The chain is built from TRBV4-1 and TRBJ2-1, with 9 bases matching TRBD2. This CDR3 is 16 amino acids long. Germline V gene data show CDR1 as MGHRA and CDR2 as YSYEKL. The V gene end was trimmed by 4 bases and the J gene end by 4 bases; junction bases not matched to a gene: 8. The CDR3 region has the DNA TGCGCCAGCAGCCCCAGCGGGAGGACTACTTACAATGAGCAGTTCTTC. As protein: CASSPSGRTTYNEQFF.

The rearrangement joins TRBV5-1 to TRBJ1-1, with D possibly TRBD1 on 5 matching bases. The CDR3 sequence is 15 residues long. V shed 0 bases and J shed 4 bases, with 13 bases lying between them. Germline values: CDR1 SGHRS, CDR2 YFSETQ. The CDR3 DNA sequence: TGCGCCAGCAGCTTGGGTTCAGGGTCCATCACTGAAGCTTTCTTT. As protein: CASSLGSGSITEAFF.

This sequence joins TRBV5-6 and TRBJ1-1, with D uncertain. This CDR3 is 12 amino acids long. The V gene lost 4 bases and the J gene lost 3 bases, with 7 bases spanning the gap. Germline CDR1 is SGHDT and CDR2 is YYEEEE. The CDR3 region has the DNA TGTGCCAGCAGCCCCCGGGACACTGAAGCTTTCTTT. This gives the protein CASSPRDTEAFF.

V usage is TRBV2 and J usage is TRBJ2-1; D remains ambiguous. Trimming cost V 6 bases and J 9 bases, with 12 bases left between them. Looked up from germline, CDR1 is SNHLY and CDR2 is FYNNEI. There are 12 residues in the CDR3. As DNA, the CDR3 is TGTGCCAGCAGGGCCCAGGATGGTGAGCAGTTCTTC. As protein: CASRAQDGEQFF.

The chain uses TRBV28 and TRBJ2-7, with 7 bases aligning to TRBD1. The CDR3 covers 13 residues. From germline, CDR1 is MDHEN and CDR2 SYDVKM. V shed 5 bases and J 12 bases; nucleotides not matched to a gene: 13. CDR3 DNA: TGTGCCAGCAGTCCCCCACTGCGACAGGGCTTGTACTTC. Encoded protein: CASSPPLRQGLYF. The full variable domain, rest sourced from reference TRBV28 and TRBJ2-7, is DVKVTQSSRYLVKRTGEKVFLECVQDMDHENMFWYRQDPGLGLRLIYFSYDVKMKEKGDIPEGYSVSREKKERFSLILESASTNQTSMYLCASSPPLRQGLYFGPGTRLTVT.

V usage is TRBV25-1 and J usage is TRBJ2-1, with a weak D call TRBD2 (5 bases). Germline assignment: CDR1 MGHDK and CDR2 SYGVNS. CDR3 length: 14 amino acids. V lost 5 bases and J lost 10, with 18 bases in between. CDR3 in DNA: TGTGCCAGCAGTCGTATCGACCCTCCGGGGGAGCAGTTCTTC. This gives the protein CASSRIDPPGEQFF.

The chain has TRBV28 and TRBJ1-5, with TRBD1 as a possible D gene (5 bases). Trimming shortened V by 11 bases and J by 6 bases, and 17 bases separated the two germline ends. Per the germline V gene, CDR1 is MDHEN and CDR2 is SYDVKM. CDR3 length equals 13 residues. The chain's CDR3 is CASGGVGSQPQHF. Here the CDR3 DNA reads TGTGCCTCCGGAGGGGTTGGTAGTCAGCCCCAGCATTTT.

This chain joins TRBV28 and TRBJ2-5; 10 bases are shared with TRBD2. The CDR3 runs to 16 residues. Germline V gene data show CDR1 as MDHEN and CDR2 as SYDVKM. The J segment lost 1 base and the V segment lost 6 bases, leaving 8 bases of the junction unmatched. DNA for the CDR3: TGTGCCAGCAGCCGAACCGGGACTAGCGCCCAAGAGACCCAGTACTTC. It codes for CASSRTGTSAQETQYF.

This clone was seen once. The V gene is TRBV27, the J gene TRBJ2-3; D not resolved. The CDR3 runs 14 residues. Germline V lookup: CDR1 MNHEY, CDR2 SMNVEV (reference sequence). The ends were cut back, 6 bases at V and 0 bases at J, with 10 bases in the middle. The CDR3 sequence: CASRGYVSTDTQYF. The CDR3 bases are TGTGCCAGCAGGGGCTATGTTAGCACAGATACGCAGTATTTT.